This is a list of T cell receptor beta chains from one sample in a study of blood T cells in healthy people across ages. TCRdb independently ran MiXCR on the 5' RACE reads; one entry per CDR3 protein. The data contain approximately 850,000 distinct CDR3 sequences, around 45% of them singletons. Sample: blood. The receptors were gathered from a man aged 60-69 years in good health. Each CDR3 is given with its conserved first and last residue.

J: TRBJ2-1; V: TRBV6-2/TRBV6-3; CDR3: CASSSKPRLAGHNEQFF
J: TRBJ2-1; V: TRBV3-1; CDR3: CASSNEGSYNEQFF
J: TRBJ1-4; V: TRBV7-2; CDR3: CASSTRSGQGAQITNEKLFF
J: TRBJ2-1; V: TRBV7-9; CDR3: CASSSDGSSYNEQFF
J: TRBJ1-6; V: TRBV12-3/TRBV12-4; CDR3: CASRGQGAYSPLHF
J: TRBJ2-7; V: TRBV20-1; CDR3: CSAGRGGVSYEQYF
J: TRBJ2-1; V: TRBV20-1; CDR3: CSAPLGQGEKNEQFF
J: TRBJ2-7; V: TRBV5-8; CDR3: CASSPLAGTGAHEQYF
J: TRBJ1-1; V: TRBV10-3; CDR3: CAMRQTMNTEAFF
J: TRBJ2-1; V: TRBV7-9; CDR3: CASSLEAGGSTTYNEQFF
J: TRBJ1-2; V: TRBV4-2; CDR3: CASSGEAYGYTF
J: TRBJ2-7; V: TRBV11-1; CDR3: CASSLGLAGGSGEQYF
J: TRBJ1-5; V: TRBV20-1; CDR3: CSAGQGAAGQPQHF
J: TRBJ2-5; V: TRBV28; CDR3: CASSPVSQETQYF
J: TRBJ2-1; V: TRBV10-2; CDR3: CASRGRGTYNEQFF
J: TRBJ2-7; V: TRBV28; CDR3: CASRVGWTSATYEQYF
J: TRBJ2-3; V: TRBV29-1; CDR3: CSVGQGTGDTQYF
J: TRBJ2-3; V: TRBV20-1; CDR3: CSARDNPTDTQYF
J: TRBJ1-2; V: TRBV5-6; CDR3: CASSWGNPSYGYTF
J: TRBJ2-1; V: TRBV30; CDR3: CAWERARYNEQFF
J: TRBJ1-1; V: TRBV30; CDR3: CAWRKGLNTEAFF
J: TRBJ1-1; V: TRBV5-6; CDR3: CASTPGGSRYTEAFF
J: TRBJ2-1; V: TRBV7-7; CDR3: CASSLTGLHNEQFF